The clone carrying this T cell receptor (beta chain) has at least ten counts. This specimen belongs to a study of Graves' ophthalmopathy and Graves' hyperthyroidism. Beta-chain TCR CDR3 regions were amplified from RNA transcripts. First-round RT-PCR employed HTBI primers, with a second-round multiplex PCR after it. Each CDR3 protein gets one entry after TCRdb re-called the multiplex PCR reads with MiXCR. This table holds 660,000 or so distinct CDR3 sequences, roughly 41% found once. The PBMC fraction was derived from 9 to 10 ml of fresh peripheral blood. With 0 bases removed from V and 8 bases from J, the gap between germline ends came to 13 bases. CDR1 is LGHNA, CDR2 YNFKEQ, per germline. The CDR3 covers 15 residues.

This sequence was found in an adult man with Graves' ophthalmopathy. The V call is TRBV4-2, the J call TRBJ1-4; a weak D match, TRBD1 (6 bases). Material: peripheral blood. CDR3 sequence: CASSQEQGGYEKLFF. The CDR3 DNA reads TGTGCCAGCAGCCAAGAACAGGGAGGGTACGAAAAACTGTTTTTT.